Each of the 17 T cell receptor beta chains below was sequenced from the same sample in a study of early T cells in non-severe SARS-CoV-2 infection. TCRdb recomputed calls from the 5' RACE reads with MiXCR, one row per CDR3 protein. The sample has tens of thousands of distinct CDR3 sequences, 6.2% seen once. The specimen sequenced was whole blood. The receptors originated from an adult who was a healthcare worker with PCR-confirmed SARS-CoV-2 infection or an uninfected control (not recorded which).

This rearrangement joins TRBV7-9 to TRBJ1-5; a weak D match, TRBD1 (5 bases). Germline V gene sequence: CDR1 SEHNR, CDR2 FQNEAQ (reference sequence). The CDR3 sequence is 18 residues long. V gave up 4 bases and J gave up 0 bases, with 19 bases separating them. This chain's CDR3 is CASSSRASGIHSNQPQHF. The CDR3 DNA reads TGTGCCAGCAGCTCGAGGGCCTCAGGGATCCATAGCAATCAGCCCCAGCATTTT.

This clonotype was detected many times. V gene TRBV12-3 or TRBV12-4 combines with J gene TRBJ1-1, with D uncertain. The CDR3 is 15 amino acids. V lost 7 bases and J 5 bases, leaving 20 bases between the germline ends. The CDR3 here is CASTATGLPRTEAFF. In nucleotides, the CDR3 is TGTGCCAGCACCGCGACCGGTCTCCCGAGGACTGAAGCTTTCTTT.

This clonotype was recorded at least ten times. The V call is TRBV30, the J call TRBJ2-1; 7 bases are shared with TRBD2. CDR3 size: 14 residues. Germline lookup yields CDR1 GTSNPN and CDR2 SVGIG (reference sequence). Germline trimming cut 0 bases from V and 4 bases from J; bases unmatched to any gene: 3. The CDR3 nucleotides read TGTGCCTGGAGTGTAGCTAGCGGATACAATGAGCAGTTCTTC. It specifies CAWSVASGYNEQFF.

In this sample, this clonotype turned up many times. This chain links TRBV6-1 with TRBJ2-2, with D possibly being TRBD1 (5 bases). V was cut by 8 bases and J by 4 bases, with 17 bases left in between. This CDR3 contains 15 residues. Germline V CDR1 and CDR2: MNHNS, SASEGT. Written as DNA, the CDR3 is TGTGCCAGCTCACCCTCTGACAGTCGCACCGGGGAGCTGTTTTTT. Its translation: CASSPSDSRTGELFF.

This clonotype was seen at least ten times. The CDR3 here is CASSIGGNQPQHF. The CDR3 DNA is TGTGCCAGTAGTATTGGGGGGAATCAGCCCCAGCATTTT. V gene TRBV19 combines with J gene TRBJ1-5; TRBD1 might be the D (5 bases). Germline CDR1 reads LNHDA; CDR2 reads SQIVND (reference sequence). The CDR3 is made up of 13 amino acids. The V end was cut by 3 bases, the J end by 4 bases, with 7 bases between. Variable domain in full (rest from reference TRBV19 and TRBJ1-5): DGGITQSPKYLFRKEGQNVTLSCEQNLNHDAMYWYRQDPGQGLRLIYYSQIVNDFQKGDIAEGYSVSREKKESFPLTVTSAQKNPTAFYLCASSIGGNQPQHFGDGTRLSIL.

The genes are TRBV7-8 and TRBJ2-5; D ambiguous. The V end lost 3 bases, the J end lost 0 bases, and 5 bases lay between the germline ends. Germline assignment: CDR1 SGHVS and CDR2 FQNEAQ. CDR3 length equals 13 residues. CDR3 residues: CASSFFNQETQYF. The CDR3 DNA reads as TGTGCCAGCAGCTTTTTCAACCAAGAGACCCAGTACTTC.

This clonotype was counted between two and nine times. V usage is TRBV12-3 or TRBV12-4 and J usage is TRBJ2-2, with unresolved D. Trimming took 4 bases from V and 2 from J, leaving 11 bases between them. This CDR3 spans 15 amino acids. CDR3 amino acids: CASSSQVPNTGELFF. CDR3 DNA sequence: TGTGCCAGCAGTTCACAAGTACCAAACACCGGGGAGCTGTTTTTT.

The table lists this clonotype with many counts. This chain links TRBV15 with TRBJ2-5; D is uncertain. Trimming pared 1 base from V and 2 bases from J, leaving 11 bases between. Germline V lookup: CDR1 LNHNV, CDR2 YYDKDF (reference sequence). The CDR3 sequence is 15 residues long. CDR3 in amino acids: CATSRVPKAQETQYF. DNA for the CDR3: TGTGCCACCAGCAGAGTCCCCAAGGCTCAAGAGACCCAGTACTTC.

This clonotype came up a few times. V gene TRBV7-9 combines with J gene TRBJ2-7, with D unresolved. Per germline, CDR1 SEHNR and CDR2 FQNEAQ (reference sequence). This CDR3 spans 11 amino acids. With 5 bases removed from V and 7 bases from J, the gap between germline ends came to 9 bases. CDR3 nucleotides: TGTGCCAGCAGCCCGATGCGTGAGCAGTACTTC. Translating gives CASSPMREQYF.

In this sample, this clonotype turned up many times. The genes are TRBV6-6 and TRBJ2-2, with D maybe TRBD2 (5 bases). Trimming pared 3 bases from V and 1 base from J, leaving 9 bases between. This CDR3 contains 15 residues. CDR1 MNHNY and CDR2 SVGAGI come from the germline V gene (reference sequence). The CDR3, as DNA: TGTGCCAGCAGTTATAGGGCGGGGAACACCGGGGAGCTGTTTTTT. Protein: CASSYRAGNTGELFF.

This clonotype showed up just a few times. The gene calls are TRBV7-2 and TRBJ2-7; D unresolved. CDR1 is SGHTA, CDR2 FQGNSA, per germline. CDR3 length: 14 residues. V was trimmed by 5 bases and J by 1 base, leaving 12 bases between them. For the CDR3, the DNA is TGTGCCAGCAGCCCTTTAGTGTCTTCCTACGAGCAGTACTTC. Translation: CASSPLVSSYEQYF.

This clonotype was picked up many times. The genes are TRBV12-3 or TRBV12-4 and TRBJ1-5; D call uncertain. Trimming removed 6 bases from V and 0 bases from J, with 15 bases in between. The CDR3 spans 16 residues. The CDR3 reads CASSLSALGSNQPQHF. Written as DNA, the CDR3 is TGTGCCAGCAGCCTCTCTGCCCTAGGTAGCAATCAGCCCCAGCATTTT.

About this clonotype: A much bigger clone sits one base away, suggesting this may be a read error. This sequence joins TRBV18 and TRBJ1-4; D possibly corresponds to TRBD1 (5 bases). The CDR3 is 15 residues long. Germline lookup yields CDR1 KGHSH and CDR2 LQKENI. CDR3 in DNA: TGTGCCAGCTCACCATCGGGGGGACCTAATAAAAAACTGTTTTTT. This codes for CASSPSGGPNKKLFF.

There are a few counts of this clonotype. CDR3 sequence: CASSLDPNSPLHF. CDR3 nucleotides: TGTGCCAGCAGCTTAGACCCCAATTCACCCCTCCACTTT. V and J are TRBV7-2 and TRBJ1-6, with unresolved D. Germline V gene data show CDR1 as SGHTA and CDR2 as FQGNSA. The CDR3 spans 13 residues. Trimming cost V 1 base and J 7 bases, with 5 bases left between them.

The gene calls are TRBV5-6 and TRBJ1-1; D is uncertain. Germline assignment: CDR1 SGHDT and CDR2 YYEEEE. CDR3 size: 14 residues. Trimming pared 6 bases from V and 4 bases from J, leaving 16 bases between. CDR3 DNA: TGTGCCAGCACCCCCGGACGGAGAACCACTGAAGCTTTCTTT. Protein: CASTPGRRTTEAFF.

This clonotype was counted between two and nine times. CDR3: CASSFLGDTQYF. In nucleotides, the CDR3 is TGTGCCAGCAGCTTTCTGGGAGATACGCAGTATTTT. This chain uses TRBV7-9 with TRBJ2-3, with no clear D. CDR3 length: 12 amino acids. Trimming removed 3 bases at V and 5 bases at J, with 6 bases between. CDR1 is SEHNR and CDR2 is FQNEAQ in the germline V gene (reference sequence).

V is TRBV13 and J is TRBJ2-7; 8 bases agree with TRBD1. The CDR3 contains 16 residues. Trimming removed 4 bases from V and 6 bases from J; junction bases left unmatched: 14. CDR1 and CDR2 from the germline V gene are PRHDT and FYEKMQ (reference sequence). The CDR3 region has the DNA TGTGCCAGCAGCTCGGGATCCGGGACAGGTAGACGCGAGCAGTACTTC. This encodes CASSSGSGTGRREQYF.